The 25 T cell receptor beta chains in this list originate from one sample, sequenced in a study of Graves' ophthalmopathy and Graves' hyperthyroidism. Beta-chain TCR CDR3 regions were amplified from RNA transcripts. HTBI primers primed a first-round RT-PCR, and a second-round multiplex PCR followed. MiXCR was run by TCRdb on the multiplex PCR reads, yielding one entry per CDR3 protein. Here the sample spans hundreds of thousands of distinct CDR3 sequences, roughly 39% being singletons. Sequencing input: peripheral blood. The receptor source for this set is an adult man with Graves' ophthalmopathy.

This clonotype was seen many times. The chain uses TRBV19 and TRBJ1-2; TRBD1 might be the D (5 bases). V lost 5 bases, J lost 4 bases, and 11 bases lay in between. Germline V gene lookup returns CDR1 LNHDA and CDR2 SQIVND (reference sequence). The CDR3 consists of 13 residues. The DNA for the CDR3 is TGTGCCAGTAGTGGGGGTAGGAGCTATGGCTACACCTTC. Translation: CASSGGRSYGYTF.

A word on this clonotype: A much larger clone differs by one base, so this may be a read error. The chain carries TRBV11-2 and TRBJ1-3; no reliable D call. Germline CDR1 and CDR2: SGHAT and FQNNGV. This CDR3 region has 17 residues. V was clipped by 6 bases and J by 0 bases, with 18 bases between them. The CDR3 nucleotides read TGTGCCAGCAGTCTCACGGGCCGCGAAGGCTCTGGAAACACCATATATTTT. It translates to CASSLTGREGSGNTIYF.

The CDR3 coding sequence is TGTGCCTGGGCGACAGGGAACGAGCAGTACTTC. This translates into CAWATGNEQYF. This chain joins TRBV30 and TRBJ2-7, with 7 positions matching TRBD1. J gave up 5 bases and V 5 bases, and 3 bases lay outside the gene matches. In germline, CDR1 is GTSNPN, CDR2 SVGIG (reference sequence). The CDR3 has 11 amino acids. The full variable domain, completed using reference TRBV30 and TRBJ2-7, is SQTIHQWPATLVQPVGSPLSLECTVEGTSNPNLYWYRQAAGRGLQLLFYSVGIGQISSEVPQNLSASRPQDRQFILSSKKLLLSDSGFYLCAWATGNEQYFGPGTRLTVT.

The rearrangement uses TRBV7-2 and TRBJ2-7, with unresolved D. Trimming pared 3 bases from V and 2 bases from J, leaving 11 bases between. Germline V lookup: CDR1 SGHTA, CDR2 FQGNSA. The CDR3 has 14 amino acids. The CDR3 here is CASSLVQRPYEQYF. CDR3 in DNA: TGTGCCAGCAGCTTGGTTCAGAGACCCTACGAGCAGTACTTC.

In regard to this clonotype: This may stem from a read error, because a much larger clone lies one nucleotide away. The V call is TRBV20-1, the J call TRBJ1-5; D not resolved. CDR1 is DFQATT, CDR2 SNEGSKA, per germline (reference sequence). The CDR3 sequence is 15 residues long. The CDR3 sequence: CSATPWNGLGQPRHF. CDR3 in DNA: TGCAGTGCTACCCCCTGGAATGGGTTGGGTCAGCCCCGGCATTTT.

V gene TRBV25-1 combines with J gene TRBJ2-1; TRBD2 agrees at 7 bases. J was trimmed by 2 bases and V by 4 bases; bases with no gene match: 5. Germline V gives CDR1 MGHDK, CDR2 SYGVNS. This CDR3 contains 15 residues. CDR3 coding DNA: TGTGCCAGCAGTGTCGGGAGGCAGACCTACAATGAGCAGTTCTTC. Its protein product is CASSVGRQTYNEQFF. Using reference TRBV25-1 and TRBJ2-1 for the parts outside the CDR3, the full variable domain is EADIYQTPRYLVIGTGKKITLECSQTMGHDKMYWYQQDPGMELHLIHYSYGVNSTEKGDLSSESTVSRIRTEHFPLTLESARPSHTSQYLCASSVGRQTYNEQFFGPGTRLTVL.

This clonotype showed up many times. A read error may account for a junction end that differs from germline. V usage is TRBV19 and J usage is TRBJ2-7; D is possibly TRBD1 or TRBD2 (5 bases each). Germline CDR1 and CDR2: LNHDA and SQIVND (reference sequence). The CDR3 consists of 15 residues. CDR3 amino acids: CASGLRGANSHEQYF. The CDR3 bases are TGTGCCAGCGGATTAAGAGGGGCCAACTCCCACGAGCAGTACTTC.

About this clonotype itself: A much larger clone differs by one base, so this may be a read error. This sequence joins TRBV11-3 and TRBJ2-2; D may be TRBD2 (7 bases). The CDR3 totals 17 residues. V was pared by 3 bases and J by 4 bases, with 18 bases between. Germline loops: CDR1 SGHNT, CDR2 YENEEA. In DNA, the CDR3 is TGTGCCAGCAGCTTTGCGGGGGCTAGCGCTTGCACCGGGGAGCTGTTTTTT. Amino acids: CASSFAGASACTGELFF.

This clonotype was seen a few times. The germline gene is not matched at one end of the junction; a read error may be the cause. The gene calls are TRBV10-3 and TRBJ1-1; 9 bases are a match to TRBD1. Germline-derived CDR1 and CDR2 are ENHRY and SYGVKD. The CDR3 totals 14 residues. The CDR3 loop is CASSYGDRGTEAFF. CDR3 in DNA: TGTGCCAGCAGTTACGGCGACAGGGGGACTGAAGCTTTCTTT.

The chain joins TRBV7-6 to TRBJ1-3; D ambiguous. V lost 5 bases and J 10 bases, leaving 9 bases between the germline ends. Germline CDR1 is SGHVS and CDR2 is FNYEAQ. This CDR3 has 11 residues. CDR3: CASSDQETIYF. In DNA form, the CDR3 reads TGTGCCAGCAGCGACCAAGAGACCATATATTTT.

This chain uses TRBV25-1 with TRBJ1-1, with 10 bases identical to TRBD1. The CDR3 sequence is 12 residues long. Looked up from germline, CDR1 is MGHDK and CDR2 is SYGVNS. Trimming cost V 5 bases and J 11 bases; bases outside gene matches: 5. The CDR3 region has the DNA TGTGCCAGCAGTATGACAGGGGGCGCGGCTTTCTTT. Protein product: CASSMTGGAAFF.

This chain joins TRBV4-3 and TRBJ1-1; 7 positions agree with TRBD1. Germline V CDR1 and CDR2: LGHNA, YSLEER. The trim removed 0 bases at V and 0 bases at J, leaving 7 bases unmatched. The CDR3 is made up of 17 amino acids. This chain's CDR3 is CASSQDEGAAVNTEAFF. Written as DNA, the CDR3 is TGCGCCAGCAGCCAAGATGAGGGGGCAGCCGTGAACACTGAAGCTTTCTTT.

The chain employs TRBV24-1 and TRBJ1-2; TRBD1 agrees at 8 bases. CDR1 is KGHDR, CDR2 SFDVKD, per germline. After removal of 9 bases from V and 4 bases from J, the junction contained 3 bases not matched to a gene. The CDR3 has 12 residues. The CDR3 loop is CATRTGIYGYTF. In DNA, the CDR3 is TGTGCCACCCGGACAGGGATCTATGGCTACACCTTC.

This chain uses TRBV10-3 with TRBJ1-5, with D perhaps TRBD1 (5 bases). Per germline, CDR1 ENHRY and CDR2 SYGVKD. Trimming removed 10 bases from V and 4 bases from J, with 11 bases in between. The CDR3 length is 12 residues. In DNA form, the CDR3 reads TGTGCCACAGGGAGCGCGAATCAGCCCCAGCATTTT. This translates into CATGSANQPQHF.

The rearrangement uses TRBV19 and TRBJ1-4, with TRBD1 as a possible D gene (5 bases). In germline, CDR1 is LNHDA, CDR2 SQIVND (reference sequence). CDR3 length: 13 residues. The V end lost 2 bases, the J end lost 8 bases, and 9 bases lay between the germline ends. The CDR3 loop reads CASSIQGREKLFF. CDR3 coding DNA: TGTGCCAGTAGTATACAGGGTCGCGAAAAACTGTTTTTT.

This clonotype was counted at least ten times. This sequence joins TRBV20-1 and TRBJ1-6; perhaps TRBD1 as D (5 bases). This CDR3 is 16 amino acids long. V was pared by 2 bases and J by 7 bases, with 18 bases between. Germline CDR1 DFQATT, CDR2 SNEGSKA (reference sequence). CDR3 sequence reads: CSARLRDLGENSPLHF. The CDR3 DNA reads as TGCAGTGCTAGACTCCGGGACCTAGGTGAAAATTCACCCCTCCACTTT.

The chain links TRBV12-3 or TRBV12-4 to TRBJ1-3, with 7 bases lining up with TRBD1. The V and J ends lost 1 base and 4 bases, in that order; junction bases with no gene match: 4. The CDR3 totals 15 residues. In DNA, the CDR3 is TGTGCCAGCAGTTTAGAGGGGGCGATGGGAAACACCATATATTTT. The encoded protein is CASSLEGAMGNTIYF.

This clonotype was seen a few times. The genes are TRBV19 and TRBJ2-5; 10 nucleotides match TRBD1. Germline V gene lookup returns CDR1 LNHDA and CDR2 SQIVND (reference sequence). This CDR3 contains 16 residues. The trim removed 8 bases at V and 4 bases at J, leaving 13 bases unmatched. The CDR3 sequence is CASSSGDRGLGETQYF. The CDR3 nucleotides read TGTGCCAGTTCATCCGGAGACAGGGGGCTCGGAGAGACCCAGTACTTC.

The V call is TRBV20-1, the J call TRBJ1-3; 11 bases agree with TRBD1. Germline trimming cut 1 base from V and 2 bases from J; bases unmatched to any gene: 4. Germline V lookup: CDR1 DFQATT, CDR2 SNEGSKA (reference sequence). The CDR3 totals 16 residues. The CDR3 loop reads CSARGPGQGAGNTIYF. CDR3 nucleotide sequence: TGCAGTGCTAGAGGGCCGGGACAGGGGGCTGGAAACACCATATATTTT.

The chain recombines TRBV29-1 with TRBJ1-1; 8 bases are shared with TRBD1. The CDR3 length is 14 residues. Germline loops: CDR1 SQVTM, CDR2 ANQGSEA. V was pared by 8 bases and J by 0 bases, with 8 bases of the junction left unmatched. The CDR3 region has the DNA TGCAGCTCACGGACAGGGCCCCTGAACACTGAAGCTTTCTTT. Amino acids: CSSRTGPLNTEAFF.

The chain employs TRBV7-8 and TRBJ1-2; 8 positions match TRBD1. Germline CDR1 SGHVS, CDR2 FQNEAQ. The ends lost 2 bases at V and 4 bases at J; junction bases unmatched: 18. This CDR3 spans 19 amino acids. CDR3 residues: CASSLRFVGNRGNGYGYTF. CDR3 nucleotides: TGTGCCAGCAGCTTACGATTCGTAGGGAACAGGGGGAACGGCTATGGCTACACCTTC.

This clonotype was observed many times. The J gene is TRBJ1-5, the V gene TRBV15; D possibly corresponds to TRBD1 (5 bases). Trimming took off 0 bases at V and 5 bases at J, with 14 bases between the two ends. Looked up from germline, CDR1 is LNHNV and CDR2 is YYDKDF (reference sequence). The CDR3 is 16 amino acids. The CDR3 DNA reads as TGTGCCACCAGCAGAGATCCGGGACGGGGAGATCAGCCCCAGCATTTT. Residues: CATSRDPGRGDQPQHF.

This chain uses TRBV7-9 with TRBJ2-7; TRBD1 aligns across 7 bases. Trimming cost V 4 bases and J 5 bases; bases outside gene matches: 8. Germline CDR1 SEHNR, CDR2 FQNEAQ (reference sequence). CDR3 length: 14 amino acids. The CDR3 sequence is CASSYRGTVNEQYF. DNA of the CDR3: TGTGCCAGCAGCTACAGGGGTACGGTAAACGAGCAGTACTTC.

This clonotype came up many times. V gene TRBV11-2 combines with J gene TRBJ1-2; D is possibly TRBD1 (5 bases). This CDR3 has 12 amino acids. The germline V and J ends were trimmed by 4 bases and 4 bases, with 7 bases remaining between them. Germline CDR1 is SGHAT and CDR2 is FQNNGV. The DNA of the CDR3 is TGTGCCAGCAGCTCACAGGTCTATGGCTACACCTTC. This encodes CASSSQVYGYTF.

The rearrangement uses TRBV7-2 and TRBJ1-1, with TRBD1 identical over 11 bases. V trimming: 5 bases; J trimming: 1 base; junction bases outside the gene matches: 9. This CDR3 contains 17 residues. Germline-derived CDR1 and CDR2 are SGHTA and FQGNSA. The CDR3 coding sequence is TGTGCCAGCAGCGAACTTGGACAGGGGGCGGGGAACACTGAAGCTTTCTTT. Translation gives CASSELGQGAGNTEAFF.